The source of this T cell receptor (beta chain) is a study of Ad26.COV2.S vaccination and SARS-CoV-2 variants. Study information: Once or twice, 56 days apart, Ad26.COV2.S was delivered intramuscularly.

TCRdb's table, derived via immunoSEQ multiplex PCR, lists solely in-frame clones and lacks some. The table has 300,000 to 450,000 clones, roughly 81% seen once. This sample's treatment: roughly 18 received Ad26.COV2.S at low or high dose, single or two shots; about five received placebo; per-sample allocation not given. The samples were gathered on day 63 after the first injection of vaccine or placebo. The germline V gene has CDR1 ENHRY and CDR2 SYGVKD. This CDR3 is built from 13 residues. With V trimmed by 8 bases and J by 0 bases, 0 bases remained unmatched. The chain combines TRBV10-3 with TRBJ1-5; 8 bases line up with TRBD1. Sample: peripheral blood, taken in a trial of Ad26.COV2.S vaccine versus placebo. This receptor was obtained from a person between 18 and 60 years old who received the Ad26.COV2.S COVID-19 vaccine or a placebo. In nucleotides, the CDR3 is TGTGCCATCGGACAGGGTAGCAATCAGCCCCAGCATTTT. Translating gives CAIGQGSNQPQHF.